This T cell receptor (beta chain) appears in the sequencing data of a study of shared clonotypes between healthy human individuals. For the study at large: Those who served as donors were a couple of women and a few men between the ages of 18 and 49.

Points from the study as a whole: Naive CD4 clonotype sharing across several donors was approximately 5%. The authors sampled blood alone, and tissue repertoires likely differ.

It was CD45RO-negative cells, positively selected for CCR7, that made up naive CD8 cells, with terminally differentiated effector memory CD45RA+ cells excluded. Trimming removed 0 bases at V and 3 bases at J, with 11 bases between. This CDR3 region has 15 residues. The germline V gene encodes CDR1 SGHAT and CDR2 FQNNGV. Repertoires were generated with immunoSEQ multiplex PCR, while TCRdb's copy carries only in-frame clones and drops some. In the table there are roughly 2.1 million clones, just over 90% of which are singletons. For this clone: Antigen specificity is unknown.

V gene TRBV11-2 combines with J gene TRBJ1-2; D is ambiguous. This sequence originates from a man aged 18 to 30 in good health. Some clones in this sample may be carry-over from other donors' samples. Sequenced sample: naive CD8+ T cells from PBMCs. CDR3 sequence: CASSLDSRPDYGYTF. As DNA, the CDR3 is TGTGCCAGCAGCTTAGATTCGAGGCCGGACTATGGCTACACCTTC.